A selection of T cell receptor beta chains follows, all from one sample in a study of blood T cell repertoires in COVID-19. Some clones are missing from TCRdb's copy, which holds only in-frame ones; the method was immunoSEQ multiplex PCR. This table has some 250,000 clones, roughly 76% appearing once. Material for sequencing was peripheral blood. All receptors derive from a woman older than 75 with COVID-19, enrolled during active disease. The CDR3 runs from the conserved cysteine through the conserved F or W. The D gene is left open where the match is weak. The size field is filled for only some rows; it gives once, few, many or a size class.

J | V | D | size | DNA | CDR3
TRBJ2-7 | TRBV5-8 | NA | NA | TGTGCCAGCCTGATGACCGGGGAAAGTTACGAGCAGTACTTC | CASLMTGESYEQYF
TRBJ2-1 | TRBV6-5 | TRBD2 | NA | TGTGCCAGCAGAGCTAGCGGGGACAATGAGCAGTTCTTC | CASRASGDNEQFF
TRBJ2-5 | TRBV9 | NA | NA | TGTGCCAGCAGCGTGGAACGGGTGTCGTACTTC | CASSVERVSYF
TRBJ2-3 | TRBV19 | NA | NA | TGTGCCAGTAGTATTTTGGGCGGGGCCCCCTCAGATACGCAGTATTTT | CASSILGGAPSDTQYF
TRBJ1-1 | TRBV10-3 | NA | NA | TGTGCCATCAGTGATACAGGGTCTGAAGCTTTCTTT | CAISDTGSEAFF
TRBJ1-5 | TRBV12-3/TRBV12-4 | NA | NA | TGTGCCAGCAGTTTAGGTTTTGGCCAGCCCCAGCATTTT | CASSLGFGQPQHF
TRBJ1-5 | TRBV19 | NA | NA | TGTGCCAGTAGTCCGAGGGGGGGGGCGGTTCAGCCCCAGCATTTT | CASSPRGGAVQPQHF
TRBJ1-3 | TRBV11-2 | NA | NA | TGTGCCAGCAGCCCCGGGTATTCCCGGAGGTCTGGAAACACCATATATTTT | CASSPGYSRRSGNTIYF
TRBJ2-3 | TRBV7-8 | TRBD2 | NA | TGTGCCAGCAGCCAGGATGGACTAGCATCTGATACGCAGTATTTT | CASSQDGLASDTQYF
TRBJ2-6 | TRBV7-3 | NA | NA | TGTGCCAGCAGCTTGGGGCATGGGGCCAACGTCCTGACTTTC | CASSLGHGANVLTF
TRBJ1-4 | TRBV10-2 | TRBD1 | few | TGCGCCACTTCGGACAGGGGCCGGAAAAATGAAAAACTGTTTTTT | CATSDRGRKNEKLFF
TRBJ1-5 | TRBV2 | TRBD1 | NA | TGTGCCAGCAGCTCACAGGGGTCAGATCAGCCCCAGCATTTT | CASSSQGSDQPQHF
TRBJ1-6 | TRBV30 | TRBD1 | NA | TGTGCCTGGAGTGCACAGGGGATTCGGGCACCCCTCCACTTT | CAWSAQGIRAPLHF
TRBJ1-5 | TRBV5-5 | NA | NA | TGTGCCAGCAGCTTGACTCTCTGGGGAGATCAGCCCCAGCATTTT | CASSLTLWGDQPQHF
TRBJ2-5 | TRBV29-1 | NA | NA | TGCAGCGCTGGCACGTCTGGGAGCGGACCGGAGACCCAGTACTTC | CSAGTSGSGPETQYF
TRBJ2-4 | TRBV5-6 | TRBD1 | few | TGTGCCAGCAGCCGGACAGGAAAAGGGGCCAAAAACATTCAGTACTTC | CASSRTGKGAKNIQYF
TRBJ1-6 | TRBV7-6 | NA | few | TGTGCCAGCAGCTTAGTCGAAAAGGGGCTATTAAATTCACCCCTCCACTTT | CASSLVEKGLLNSPLHF
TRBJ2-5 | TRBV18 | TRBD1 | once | TGTGCCAGCTCACCCTCACCGGGACAGCAAGAGACCCAGTACTTC | CASSPSPGQQETQYF
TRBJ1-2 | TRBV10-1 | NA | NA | TGCGCCAGCTCCGAACGTGTCGAGGATGGCTACACCTTC | CASSERVEDGYTF